This is a list of T cell receptor beta chains from one sample in a study of cytomegalovirus exposure and HLA in healthy donors. The assay was immunoSEQ multiplex PCR, and TCRdb's table has in-frame clones only and misses some. The sample consists of under 250,000 clones, approximately 82% of them appearing once. The sequenced sample consisted of PBMCs. The receptors come from a woman in her sixties or seventies in good health and CMV-seropositive. The CDR3 runs from the conserved cysteine through the conserved F or W. D genes are given only for firm matches. Expanded clones get a size class; other rows say once, few or many, or leave the size out.

V: TRBV29-1
size: NA
D: NA
J: TRBJ1-2
DNA: TGCAGCGGGTCAACAGGGATCTATGGCTACACCTTC
CDR3: CSGSTGIYGYTF

V: TRBV30
size: NA
D: TRBD1
J: TRBJ2-4
DNA: TGTGCCTGGAGTCGACAGGGATTGGAAAACATTCAGTACTTC
CDR3: CAWSRQGLENIQYF

V: TRBV6-1
size: few
D: NA
J: TRBJ2-7
DNA: TGTGCCAGCAGTTCCCACGGAGAGGGCTACGAGCAGTACTTC
CDR3: CASSSHGEGYEQYF

V: TRBV5-5
size: NA
D: NA
J: TRBJ2-7
DNA: TGTGCCAGCAGCTTGGCCCAGACAGGCCAAGGAGTCTACGAGCAGTACTTC
CDR3: CASSLAQTGQGVYEQYF

V: TRBV30
size: NA
D: TRBD2
J: TRBJ2-5
DNA: TGTGCCTGGACGATGGGAGGGGCGGAGACCCAGTACTTC
CDR3: CAWTMGGAETQYF

V: TRBV4-1
size: NA
D: NA
J: TRBJ2-7
DNA: TGCGCCAGCAGCCAAGTGAGGACAGACGAGCAGTACTTC
CDR3: CASSQVRTDEQYF

V: TRBV10-2
size: NA
D: NA
J: TRBJ1-2
DNA: TGCGCCAGCAGTGAGGCAGGGCATAGTATCAATGGCTACACCTTC
CDR3: CASSEAGHSINGYTF

V: TRBV5-1
size: NA
D: NA
J: TRBJ2-1
DNA: TGCGCCAGCAGCTTAGGACAGTACAATGAGCAGTTCTTC
CDR3: CASSLGQYNEQFF

V: TRBV28
size: NA
D: NA
J: TRBJ2-5
DNA: TGTGCCAGCAATGTGGCCCAAGAGACCCAGTACTTC
CDR3: CASNVAQETQYF

V: TRBV19
size: NA
D: NA
J: TRBJ2-3
DNA: TGTGCCAGTACCGGGGTCGCAGATACGCAGTATTTT
CDR3: CASTGVADTQYF

V: TRBV5-1
size: NA
D: TRBD2
J: TRBJ2-1
DNA: TGCGCCAGCAGCTGGACTGGGACTAGAGGTTTCAATGAGCAGTTCTTC
CDR3: CASSWTGTRGFNEQFF

V: TRBV5-1
size: NA
D: TRBD1
J: TRBJ2-1
DNA: TGCGCCAGCAGCCCGGGACAGGGGGGTTACAATGAGCAGTTCTTC
CDR3: CASSPGQGGYNEQFF

V: TRBV6-1
size: NA
D: TRBD1
J: TRBJ2-7
DNA: TGTGCCAGTCACCGGGACAGGGGACCCTACGAGCAGTACTTC
CDR3: CASHRDRGPYEQYF

V: TRBV9
size: NA
D: TRBD2
J: TRBJ2-7
DNA: TGTGCCAGCAGCGTAGGGGTAGCGGGGGGGTCCTACGAGCAGTACTTC
CDR3: CASSVGVAGGSYEQYF

V: TRBV19
size: few
D: NA
J: TRBJ1-1
DNA: TGTGCCAGTAGTATCCGGGGCACTGAAGCTTTCTTT
CDR3: CASSIRGTEAFF

V: TRBV7-2
size: NA
D: TRBD1
J: TRBJ1-1
DNA: TGTGCCAGCAGCTCAAGACAGGGAACGGAAGCTTTCTTT
CDR3: CASSSRQGTEAFF

V: TRBV6-6
size: once
D: TRBD1
J: TRBJ1-1
DNA: TGTGCCAGCAGTTACGTACGGGACAGCAACACTGAAGCTTTCTTT
CDR3: CASSYVRDSNTEAFF

V: TRBV7-8
size: NA
D: NA
J: TRBJ2-7
DNA: TGTGCCAGCAGCTTAGTCGGGACTTCCATTGCCTACGAGCAGTACTTC
CDR3: CASSLVGTSIAYEQYF

V: TRBV5-3
size: NA
D: TRBD2
J: TRBJ2-5
DNA: TGTGCCAGAAGCTGGCTAGCGGGAGGTCCCGGTATCGAAGAGACCCAGTACTTC
CDR3: CARSWLAGGPGIEETQYF

V: TRBV29-1
size: NA
D: TRBD2
J: TRBJ2-1
DNA: TGCAGCGTGCCACTAGCGGGAGACAATGAGCAGTTCTTC
CDR3: CSVPLAGDNEQFF

V: TRBV10-1
size: NA
D: NA
J: TRBJ2-3
DNA: TGCGCCAGCAGTGGGGGGCTAGCGGTAGATACGCAGTATTTT
CDR3: CASSGGLAVDTQYF

V: TRBV27
size: NA
D: NA
J: TRBJ2-7
DNA: TGTGCCAGCAGTTTAGAGGCTTCCTCCTACGAGCAGTACTTC
CDR3: CASSLEASSYEQYF

V: TRBV10-2
size: NA
D: NA
J: TRBJ1-5
DNA: TGCGCCAGCAGTCACAGGAACAATCAGCCCCAGCATTTT
CDR3: CASSHRNNQPQHF

V: TRBV2
size: NA
D: TRBD2
J: TRBJ2-3
DNA: TGTGCCAGCAGTGGCGGTCTAGGGTGGACTAGCGGGAGATCAGATACGCAGTATTTT
CDR3: CASSGGLGWTSGRSDTQYF

V: TRBV4-1
size: NA
D: TRBD1
J: TRBJ2-7
DNA: TGCGCCAGCAGCCCAATACCGGGACAGGGGGGTTACGAGCAGTACTTC
CDR3: CASSPIPGQGGYEQYF

V: TRBV12-5
size: NA
D: NA
J: TRBJ1-5
DNA: TGTGCTAGTGGTTTAACGGAGAGTCAGCCCCAGCATTTT
CDR3: CASGLTESQPQHF

V: TRBV5-6
size: NA
D: NA
J: TRBJ1-2
DNA: TGTGCCAGCAGCTTGGTACAGAACTATGGCTACACCTTC
CDR3: CASSLVQNYGYTF

V: TRBV5-4
size: NA
D: TRBD2
J: TRBJ2-3
DNA: TGTGCCAGCAACTCGATTGGGCGGGAGGGCCAAGATACGCAGTATTTT
CDR3: CASNSIGREGQDTQYF

V: TRBV19
size: NA
D: TRBD1
J: TRBJ1-5
DNA: TGTGCCAGTACCCCCGACAGGGGGCTCGGTCAGCCCCAGCATTTT
CDR3: CASTPDRGLGQPQHF

V: TRBV19
size: NA
D: NA
J: TRBJ1-5
DNA: TGTGCCAGTAGTTCATTCCTCGACAGACTCAATCAGCCCCAGCATTTT
CDR3: CASSSFLDRLNQPQHF

V: TRBV7-8
size: NA
D: NA
J: TRBJ1-4
DNA: TGTGCCAGCAGCTTACAGGCAGGGGTTAGGGAAAAACTGTTTTTT
CDR3: CASSLQAGVREKLFF

V: TRBV4-1
size: NA
D: NA
J: TRBJ2-1
DNA: TGCGCCAGCAGTCGGACAGTCGATCACTACAATGAGCAGTTCTTC
CDR3: CASSRTVDHYNEQFF

V: TRBV1
size: NA
D: NA
J: TRBJ2-7
DNA: TGCACCAGCAGGAGACAGTCCTACGAGCAGTACTTC
CDR3: CTSRRQSYEQYF

V: TRBV5-1
size: NA
D: TRBD2
J: TRBJ2-1
DNA: TGCGCCAGCAGCTTGACCCTAGCGGGAGTTGTTGAGCAGTTCTTC
CDR3: CASSLTLAGVVEQFF

V: TRBV5-6
size: NA
D: NA
J: TRBJ2-7
DNA: TGTGCCAGCAGCTTGGCAGGGTCCTACGAGCAGTACTTC
CDR3: CASSLAGSYEQYF

V: TRBV18
size: NA
D: NA
J: TRBJ2-3
DNA: TGTGCCAGCTCACAAGCCAACAGGGCGGTGGGAGATACGCAGTATTTT
CDR3: CASSQANRAVGDTQYF

V: TRBV19
size: NA
D: TRBD2
J: TRBJ2-1
DNA: TGTGCCAGCCGAGGAGGATTGGTAGCGGGAGGCCCAAGCAGGAATGAGCAGTTCTTC
CDR3: CASRGGLVAGGPSRNEQFF

V: TRBV7-3
size: once
D: TRBD2
J: TRBJ2-2
DNA: TGTGCCAGCAGCTTGACCGGGACTAGTGGCGGGGAGCTGTTTTTT
CDR3: CASSLTGTSGGELFF

V: TRBV19
size: NA
D: TRBD1
J: TRBJ1-5
DNA: TGTGCCAGTAGTACTACAGGGGCCCCCAATCAGCCCCAGCATTTT
CDR3: CASSTTGAPNQPQHF

V: TRBV6-5
size: NA
D: NA
J: TRBJ1-6
DNA: TGTGCCAGCAGCCCCGGACAGACGAATAATTCACCCCTCCACTTT
CDR3: CASSPGQTNNSPLHF

V: TRBV7-9
size: NA
D: NA
J: TRBJ2-3
DNA: TGTGCCAGCAGCTTAGGGGGGAGGAGCACAGATACGCAGTATTTT
CDR3: CASSLGGRSTDTQYF

V: TRBV28
size: NA
D: TRBD1
J: TRBJ1-2
DNA: TGTGCCAGCAGTCTTCAAGGGACAGGGATTAACTATGGCTACACCTTC
CDR3: CASSLQGTGINYGYTF

V: TRBV7-2
size: NA
D: NA
J: TRBJ2-7
DNA: TGTGCCAGCAGCTCGGGACTGCCTCCCTACGAGCAGTACTTC
CDR3: CASSSGLPPYEQYF

V: TRBV7-9
size: once
D: TRBD1
J: TRBJ1-1
DNA: TGTGCCAGCAGGTTATCAGGGGGCACTGAAGCTTTCTTT
CDR3: CASRLSGGTEAFF

V: TRBV5-1
size: NA
D: TRBD1
J: TRBJ1-1
DNA: TGCGCCAGCAGCTTCCGGACAGGGAGAGGAACTGAAGCTTTCTTT
CDR3: CASSFRTGRGTEAFF

V: TRBV7-2
size: NA
D: NA
J: TRBJ1-4
DNA: TGTGCCAGCAGCCGGACAGTTGCAACTAATGAAAAACTGTTTTTT
CDR3: CASSRTVATNEKLFF

V: TRBV4-2
size: NA
D: TRBD2
J: TRBJ2-3
DNA: TGTGCCAGCAGCCAAGATCCCCGGACTAGCGGAGCAGATACGCAGTATTTT
CDR3: CASSQDPRTSGADTQYF